Listed below are T cell receptor beta chains from one sample, sequenced in a study of CD8+CD57+ T cells in acquired aplastic anemia. TCRdb reprocessed the reads with MiXCR, giving one entry per CDR3 protein. The sample lists a few hundred thousand distinct CDR3 sequences, 60% to 80% seen once, with 3.5% to 4.5% in the top ten. Sequencing was done on a sample of sorted CD4+, CD8+, or CD8+CD57+ T cells (not recorded which) from PBMCs. The receptors here all came from a human donor in good health, serving as a control. Each CDR3 is given with its conserved first and last residue. D genes are given only for firm matches. Where a row states a size, it is once, few, many or the class of an expanded clone; other rows omit it.

>TRBV7-8|-|few|TRBJ1-6
CASSLLGVGSDNSPLHF
TGTGCCAGCAGCTTACTCGGGGTCGGCAGCGATAATTCACCCCTCCACTTT
>TRBV6-1|-|many|TRBJ1-5
CASSEVWAAVGQPQHF
TGTGCCAGCAGTGAAGTATGGGCAGCCGTGGGGCAGCCCCAGCATTTT
>TRBV20-1|-|-|TRBJ2-7
CSAREGEGTYF
TGCAGTGCTAGGGAGGGGGAGGGGACGTACTTC
>TRBV7-6|TRBD2|once|TRBJ2-7
CASGGLAAEQYF
TGTGCCAGCGGGGGACTAGCGGCCGAGCAGTACTTC
>TRBV10-3|-|-|TRBJ2-7
CASRETGHAHYF
TGTGCCAGCAGGGAAACAGGCCACGCGCACTACTTC
>TRBV20-1|TRBD2|-|TRBJ2-3
CSARVPSGVSQYF
TGCAGTGCTAGAGTTCCTAGCGGGGTATCGCAGTATTTT
>TRBV9|-|-|TRBJ2-3
CASSLAGGGGPTDTQYF
TGTGCCAGCAGCCTTGCAGGGGGGGGGGGGCCCACTGATACGCAGTATTTT
>TRBV11-2|TRBD1|many|TRBJ1-4
CASSGNRDSDQKLFF
TGTGCCAGCAGCGGAAACCGGGACAGTGATCAAAAACTGTTTTTT
>TRBV10-3|-|-|TRBJ1-6
CATWGDLDSPLHF
TGTGCCACCTGGGGGGACCTAGATTCACCCCTCCACTTT
>TRBV14|-|-|TRBJ1-2
CASSRSLSYGYTF
TGTGCCAGCAGCCGCAGCTTAAGCTATGGCTACACCTTC
>TRBV5-1|-|-|TRBJ1-1
CASSLPAGEIEAFF
TGCGCCAGCAGCTTGCCCGCAGGGGAGATTGAAGCTTTCTTT
>TRBV5-5|-|-|TRBJ2-3
CASSFAGEDTDTQYF
TGTGCCAGCAGCTTCGCCGGTGAGGACACAGATACGCAGTATTTT
>TRBV10-3|TRBD1|few|TRBJ1-3
CAIRTTGSGNTMYF
TGTGCCATCAGGACGACAGGGTCTGGAAACACCATGTATTTT
>TRBV11-3|-|-|TRBJ1-2
CASSLDSAGNYLLLANYGYTF
TGTGCCAGCAGCTTAGATTCAGCAGGCAACTACCTGCTTCTAGCTAACTATGGCTACACCTTC
>TRBV20-1|-|-|TRBJ1-2
CSAMNSEAFLYGYTF
TGCAGTGCTATGAACAGTGAAGCCTTCTTGTATGGCTACACCTTC
>TRBV7-2|-|-|TRBJ2-2
CASSLYRRGSGTLFF
TGTGCCAGCAGTTTATACAGGAGGGGTTCCGGCACGTTGTTTTTT
>TRBV10-3|-|-|TRBJ2-7
CAISDGRRYEQYF
TGTGCCATCAGTGATGGGAGGCGCTACGAGCAGTACTTC
>TRBV7-6|-|-|TRBJ1-2
CASSLRASREKLFF
TGTGCCAGCAGCCTACGGGCCTCAAGGGAAAAACTGTTTTTC
>TRBV19|-|-|TRBJ1-3
CASTAGDTGVGNTIYF
TGTGCCAGTACTGCTGGGGATACGGGCGTCGGAAACACCATATATTTT
>TRBV10-2|-|-|TRBJ2-7
CASSLGAGSSYEQYF
TGCGCCAGCAGCTTAGGGGCAGGGAGCTCCTACGAGCAGTACTTC
>TRBV6-1|-|many|TRBJ1-2
CASSRQDYGYTF
TGTGCCAGCAGCCGACAGGACTATGGCTACACCTTC
>TRBV19|-|many|TRBJ1-2
CASSIVGQEPYGYTF
TGTGCCAGTAGTATAGTTGGCCAGGAACCGTATGGCTACACCTTC
>TRBV2|-|few|TRBJ1-1
CASSLQGHANTEAFF
TGTGCCAGCAGTCTACAGGGACACGCGAACACTGAAGCTTTCTTT
>TRBV2|TRBD1|-|TRBJ2-3
CAGSTGTGGTDTQYF
TGTGCCGGCTCGACAGGGACAGGGGGCACAGATACGCAGTATTTT
>TRBV5-1|-|many|TRBJ2-1
CASSSSGTSSYNEQFF
TGCGCCAGCAGCTCATCCGGGACATCCTCCTACAATGAGCAGTTCTTC
>TRBV5-1|-|-|TRBJ2-2
CASSVLAADDGELFF
TGCGCCAGCAGCGTGTTGGCGGCGGACGACGGGGAGCTGTTTTTT
>TRBV2|TRBD1|-|TRBJ1-2
CASSAFGTGEGYTF
TGTGCCAGCAGTGCCTTCGGGACAGGGGAAGGCTACACCTTC
>TRBV6-1|-|-|TRBJ1-2
CASTGYFGGYGYTF
TGTGCCAGCACTGGGTATTTCGGGGGCTATGGCTACACCTTC
>TRBV6-2/TRBV6-3|-|many|TRBJ2-7
CASSGSEGEEQYF
TGTGCCAGCAGTGGATCGGAGGGCGAAGAGCAGTACTTC
>TRBV12-5|-|-|TRBJ2-7
CASGLVGHYEQYF
TGTGCTAGTGGTTTGGTTGGTCACTACGAGCAGTACTTC
>TRBV10-3|TRBD1|few|TRBJ2-7
CASSYLQGANEQYF
TGTGCCAGCAGTTACCTCCAGGGGGCTAACGAGCAGTACTTC
>TRBV24-1|-|-|TRBJ1-1
CASRGVIREAFF
TGTGCCAGCAGAGGGGTTATCCGTGAAGCTTTCTTT
>TRBV20-1|-|many|TRBJ1-6
CSAPPPNRVYNSPLHF
TGCAGTGCCCCCCCCCCAAACAGGGTGTATAATTCACCCCTCCACTTT
>TRBV7-2|TRBD1|-|TRBJ2-3
CASHRGPYTQYF
TGTGCCAGCCACAGGGGCCCATATACGCAGTATTTT
>TRBV15|-|-|TRBJ2-7
CATSRDTYEQYF
TGTGCCACCAGCAGAGATACCTACGAGCAGTACTTC
>TRBV15|TRBD1|-|TRBJ1-2
CATSLGTAGGYGYTF
TGTGCCACCAGCTTGGGAACAGCAGGGGGCTATGGCTACACCTTC
>TRBV20-1|-|-|TRBJ1-3
CSAASAEGDHTIYF
TGCAGTGCGGCATCAGCCGAAGGGGACCACACCATATATTTT
>TRBV7-2|TRBD2|many|TRBJ2-7
CASSLGTSSYEQYF
TGTGCCAGCAGCTTAGGGACTAGCTCCTACGAGCAGTACTTC
>TRBV6-1|TRBD1|many|TRBJ1-4
CASTRGLMEKLFF
TGTGCCAGCACCAGGGGGTTAATGGAAAAACTGTTTTTT
>TRBV7-2|-|-|TRBJ2-7
CASSLARAADQLFF
TGTGCCAGCAGCTTAGCGAGAGCAGCTGACCAGCTCTTCTTC
>TRBV11-1|TRBD1|many|TRBJ2-1
CASSSGRWGQGYNEQFF
TGTGCCAGCAGCAGCGGTCGATGGGGACAGGGCTACAATGAGCAGTTCTTC
>TRBV25-1|TRBD2|-|TRBJ2-1
CASSESGGRALTNEQFF
TGTGCCAGCAGTGAATCTGGCGGGAGGGCCTTGACTAATGAGCAGTTCTTC
>TRBV15|-|-|TRBJ1-1
CATSRGTGTEAFF
TGTGCCACCAGCAGAGGCACCGGGACAGAAGCTTTCTTT
>TRBV5-5|TRBD2|-|TRBJ2-2
CASSLGSGAGVGELFF
TGTGCCAGCAGCTTAGGATCCGGAGCGGGGGTGGGGGAGCTGTTTTTT
>TRBV5-4|-|-|TRBJ2-7
CASSLSGKYEQYF
TGTGCCAGCAGCTTGTCTGGAAAGTACGAGCAGTACTTC
>TRBV11-2|TRBD1|-|TRBJ1-6
CACAGQRHNSPLRF
TGTGCCTGCGCGGGACAGCGCCATAATTCACCCCTCCGCTTT